This TCR beta chain appears in the sequencing data of a study of blood T cell repertoires in COVID-19. In the authors' methods: Cell counts per sample came from amplifying reference gene primers. Only in-frame clones appear in the TCRdb table, and some are missing; sequencing was by immunoSEQ multiplex PCR. V and J calls and clone size are as listed in that table; D and trimming were resolved from the DNA. Of a few hundred thousand clones in the sample, 86% were seen once. This clone appeared a single time. CDR1 is MNHEY, CDR2 SVGEGT, per germline. The CDR3 sequence is 16 residues long. V shed 5 bases and J shed 8 bases, with 23 bases lying between them.

The specimen sequenced was peripheral blood. The sequence was collected from a man of 80 years or more with acute or convalescent COVID-19. V usage is TRBV6-2 or TRBV6-3 and J usage is TRBJ2-3; no clear D. CDR3 in amino acids: CASSLLVPLIPPTQYF. CDR3 nucleotides: TGTGCCAGCAGTCTTCTAGTTCCCCTGATCCCCCCTACGCAGTATTTT.